One T cell receptor (beta chain) is described in this entry. Time point reported: patch test 3, about 24 weeks after DPC sensitization. Regarding treatment: therapeutic diphenylcyclopropenone sensitization with weekly scalp DPC. The study drew its donors from alopecia patients who were 18 to 70 years old and suitable for DPC. In the original analysis: From around 20,000 to 690,000 TCRs were found per sample, with a median of roughly 89,000. Each CDR3 protein is one row after TCRdb ran MiXCR on the RACE reads. What appears here as the V and J calls and clone size reflects TCRdb's work, not the paper's. The data show some 110,000 distinct CDR3 sequences, approximately 36% seen once. This sample stems from a study of human T cells and chemical hapten exposure. CDR3 length equals 15 residues. V was clipped by 2 bases and J by 4 bases, with 9 bases between them. Germline V lookup: CDR1 MNHEY, CDR2 SMNVEV (reference sequence).

The chain recombines TRBV27 with TRBJ2-6, with a weak D call TRBD1 (5 bases). The sequence came from a middle-aged man with alopecia areata. Some clones in this sample may be carry-over from other donors' samples. Sequenced material: whole blood, taken in connection with sensitization to the hapten diphenylcyclopropenone (DPC). CDR3 nucleotide sequence: TGTGCCAGCAGTTTAAAGGGGCACGGGGCCAACGTCCTGACTTTC. It translates to CASSLKGHGANVLTF.